This TCR beta chain was obtained from a study of cytomegalovirus exposure and HLA in healthy donors (dated by TCRdb to the late 2010s). Looking at the study overall: A later analysis indicated that the 120 or so validation repertoires were generated on the platform also employed for the 720 or so repertoires of the first cohort. The study aimed to test whether cataloging public T cell receptors could reveal signatures of past pathogen exposure. To predict cytomegalovirus infection status, the study combined high-throughput TCR immunosequencing, statistical association of individual TCRs with disease status, and machine learning. A separate validation cohort of 90 to 150 different subjects was used in addition to the roughly 670-subject first cohort.

Separate from the approximately 690-subject first cohort, the validation cohort of some 130 subjects was the group to which the donors belonged. Library preparation was by the immunoSEQ multiplex PCR assay. The paper's processing steps were these. A statistical classification framework was built for diagnosing cytomegalovirus status from the catalog of TCR beta chain sequences. TCRdb carries this immuneACCESS record with in-frame sequences only. Its versions omit some clonotypes, under half of them owing to an unresolved V gene in the studies checked, with the rest unexplained. D and trimming were read from the DNA, whereas the V and J calls and clone size are those reported in that table. The sample contains under 300,000 clones, 90% of them found a single time. The top ten constitute 0.37% of the sample. Trimming removed 3 bases from V and 3 bases from J; the gene matches leave 6 bases unexplained. The CDR3 measures 15 amino acids from cysteine to phenylalanine. The only DNA kept is the CDR3, 45 bases in frame from the first base. CDR1 and CDR2 are read off the germline V gene as SGHTA and FQGTGA.

About this clone itself: Its specific antigen is unknown. No quality values exist for individual bases; no much larger clone is one base distant.

The investigation overall reported the following: Three of the identified cytomegalovirus-associated TCR beta chains were confirmed in vitro to be specific for cytomegalovirus antigens. All 120 or so repertoires were used to score co-occurrence in the validation cohort in a later analysis, because that analysis had no HLA typing for the cohort. The study listed 150 to 200 TCR beta chains as associated with cytomegalovirus. According to the authors, the approach could potentially be generalized to other disease states and immunological phenotypes. In a later analysis, TCRs clustered in the first cohort were found to also tend to co-occur in the 120 validation repertoires, with over 90% of cluster scores above 0. Most TCR sequences were seen in very few donors, while some public TCRs were found in many individuals. In both the original and validation cohorts, the classifier was reported to diagnose cytomegalovirus status with high specificity and sensitivity.

What was sequenced was PBMCs. The sequence was collected from a woman between 18 and 29 years old in good health and CMV-seronegative. The sequence links TRBV7-3 to TRBJ2-3, and 7 junctional nucleotides match TRBD1. The CDR3 protein sequence reads: CASSFGQGVTDTQYF. The sequenced DNA is TGTGCCAGCAGCTTTGGGCAGGGGGTTACAGATACGCAGTATTTT.